This TCR beta chain comes out of a study of shared T cell receptors in the human thymus. TCRdb's copy holds only in-frame clones and misses some; the assay was immunoSEQ multiplex PCR. The table lists 550,000 to 800,000 clones, roughly 85% of them singletons. Germline V gene data show CDR1 as KGHSH and CDR2 as LQKENI. Trimming took 2 bases from V and 4 from J, leaving 11 bases between them. This CDR3 is 14 amino acids long. These records were also assigned to another study, of human thymus T cells. That work adds: Healthy Finnish infants undergoing corrective surgery for congenital heart defects were the donors. The source of the thymus tissue was resections taken during corrective heart surgery. Among thymic and blood repertoires, usage of V and J genes appeared biased. Unrelated people showed highly overlapping thymic repertoires, related research reported.

This clonotype was sampled from a girl under three years old with a congenital heart defect. The V and J genes are TRBV18 and TRBJ1-1, with D unresolved. The sequencing sample was made of thymocytes. CDR3 residues: CASSPSPGATEAFF. The CDR3 DNA is TGTGCCAGCTCACCATCGCCGGGAGCCACTGAAGCTTTCTTT.